Shown below are 5 T cell receptor beta chains from a single sample sequenced in a study of cytomegalovirus exposure and HLA in healthy donors. PCR used 60 Vbeta primers and 13 Jbeta primers. Libraries were prepared by immunoSEQ multiplex PCR; TCRdb keeps only in-frame clonotypes and omits some of them. The sample shows 150,000 or so clones, 65% to 85% of them seen only once. The sample was PBMCs. Source of these receptors: a young man in good health and CMV-seronegative.

A few counts support this clone. Other DNA sequences in this specimen translate into the identical CDR3. J is TRBJ2-5 and V is TRBV5-6, with 11 bases lining up with TRBD1. CDR3 length equals 14 residues. Per germline, CDR1 SGHDT and CDR2 YYEEEE. V was pared by 3 bases and J by 5 bases, with 3 bases of the junction left unmatched. The CDR3 region has the DNA TGTGCCAGCAGCTCCGGACAGGGGGCCGAGACCCAGTACTTC. This sequence encodes CASSSGQGAETQYF.

The chain joins TRBV2 to TRBJ2-5; 8 bases fit TRBD1. Germline lookup yields CDR1 SNHLY and CDR2 FYNNEI. The CDR3 is made up of 14 amino acids. V lost 4 bases, J lost 5 bases, and 6 bases stayed unmatched. The CDR3 bases are TGTGCCAGCAGTGTAGAGTCAGGGGGCGAGACCCAGTACTTC. This codes for CASSVESGGETQYF.

This sequence joins TRBV7-9 and TRBJ1-6; 7 bases are shared with TRBD1. V was clipped by 8 bases and J by 8 bases; unmatched bases: 12. In germline, CDR1 is SEHNR, CDR2 FQNEAQ (reference sequence). This CDR3 has 15 amino acids. The CDR3, as DNA: TGTGCCAGCGGCCTTTATGCAGGGGGAGATTCACCCCTCCACTTT. It codes for CASGLYAGGDSPLHF.

The chain employs TRBV28 and TRBJ2-5, with TRBD1 matching over 10 bases. Unmatched junction bases numbered 7, after V lost 5 bases and J lost 4 bases. The CDR3 covers 15 residues. The germline CDR1 and CDR2 sequences are MDHEN and SYDVKM. The CDR3 coding sequence is TGTGCCAGCAGTGGGGGACAGGGGAATCGAGAGACCCAGTACTTC. Protein product: CASSGGQGNRETQYF.

The chain joins TRBV5-4 to TRBJ2-2; 9 nucleotides align to TRBD1. Germline V CDR1 and CDR2: SGHNT, YYREEE (reference sequence). Germline trimming cut 4 bases from V and 3 bases from J; bases unmatched to any gene: 7. The CDR3 length is 16 residues. The DNA for the CDR3 is TGTGCCAGCAGCAATAACAGGGGGCTTTACACCGGGGAGCTGTTTTTT. Translation: CASSNNRGLYTGELFF.